The T cell receptor beta chain described here comes from a study of siplizumab effects on memory and regulatory T cells. Of note for this clone: The target antigen is unknown.

Notes on the study in general: Tregs that proliferated in siplizumab cultures did not have their suppressive function confirmed. Controls had around 27% Treg-derived mappable alloreactive CD4+ clones on average, versus about 70% with siplizumab. Naive T cells seemed more diverse than memory cells; they also seemed major alloresponse contributors.

This table comes from immunoSEQ multiplex PCR, and its TCRdb copy is limited to in-frame clones, with some not included. This repertoire shows roughly 50,000 clones, 85% to 95% found once; its top ten account for roughly 17%. Sample: CD8+ T cells sorted from blood. The source of this sequence is a human donor in good health.

CDR3 in amino acids: CASSPRSGGYNEQFF. CDR3 sequence (DNA): TGTGCCAGCAGCCCGAGGTCAGGGGGTTACAATGAGCAGTTCTTC. V and J are TRBV9 and TRBJ2-1; 7 positions agree with TRBD1. V lost 4 bases to trimming and J lost 4 bases; unmatched junction nucleotides: 8. The CDR3 loop spans 15 amino acids. Germline CDR1 SGDLS, CDR2 YYNGEE.